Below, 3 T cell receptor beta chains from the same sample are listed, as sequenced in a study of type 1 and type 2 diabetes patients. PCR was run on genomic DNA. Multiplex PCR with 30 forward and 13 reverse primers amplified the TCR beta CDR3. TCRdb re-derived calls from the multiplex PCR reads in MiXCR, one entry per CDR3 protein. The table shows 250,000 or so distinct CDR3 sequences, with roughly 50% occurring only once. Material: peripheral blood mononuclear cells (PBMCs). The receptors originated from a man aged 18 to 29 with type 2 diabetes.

The CDR3 here is CASNQVVDSAGETQYF. CDR3 DNA: TGTGCCAGCAATCAAGTGGTCGATTCGGCGGGAGAGACCCAGTACTTC. The chain couples TRBV12-3 or TRBV12-4 to TRBJ2-5; the D gene is possibly TRBD2 (5 bases). Trimming pared 7 bases from V and 4 bases from J, leaving 22 bases between. This CDR3 comprises 16 residues.

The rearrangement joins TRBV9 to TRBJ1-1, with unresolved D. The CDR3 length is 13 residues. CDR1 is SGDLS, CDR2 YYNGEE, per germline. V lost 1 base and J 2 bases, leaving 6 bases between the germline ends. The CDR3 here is CASSVYENTEAFF. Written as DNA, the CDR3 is TGTGCCAGCAGCGTATACGAAAACACTGAAGCTTTCTTT. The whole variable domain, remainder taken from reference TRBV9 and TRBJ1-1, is DSGVTQTPKHLITATGQRVTLRCSPRSGDLSVYWYQQSLDQGLQFLIQYYNGEERAKGNILERFSAQQFPDLHSELNLSSLELGDSALYFCASSVYENTEAFFGQGTRLTVV.

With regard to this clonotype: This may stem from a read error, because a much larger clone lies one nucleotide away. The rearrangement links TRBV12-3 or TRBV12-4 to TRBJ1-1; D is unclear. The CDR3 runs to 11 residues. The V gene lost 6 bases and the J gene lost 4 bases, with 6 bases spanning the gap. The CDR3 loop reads CASSPSTEAFF. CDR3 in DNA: TGTGCCAGCAGCCCTAGCACTGAAGCTTTCTTT.